What follows are 20 T cell receptor beta chains derived from one specimen sequenced in a study of T cells in Graves' hyperthyroidism and ophthalmopathy. TCR beta CDR3 region amplification was performed from RNA transcripts. Primed by the HTBI set, a first-round RT-PCR was run on the TCR CDR3. TCRdb re-called the multiplex PCR reads with MiXCR, one entry per CDR3 protein. The table includes 300,000 to 450,000 distinct CDR3 sequences, 15% to 20% detected once. Sequenced input: blood. These receptors were taken from a woman in her forties with Graves' ophthalmopathy.

The chain couples TRBV27 to TRBJ2-2, with TRBD1 as a possible D gene (5 bases). The V end lost 5 bases, the J end lost 5 bases, and 24 bases lay between the germline ends. This CDR3 contains 18 residues. Germline V gives CDR1 MNHEY, CDR2 SMNVEV (reference sequence). The CDR3 here is CASSESLGLGRRTGELFF. The CDR3 DNA reads TGTGCCAGCAGTGAAAGTCTGGGGCTCGGGCGACGAACCGGGGAGCTGTTTTTT.

This clonotype was found many times. CDR3 region: CASSLAGPFSGNTIYF. CDR3 sequence (DNA): TGTGCCAGCAGCTTAGCAGGTCCTTTCTCTGGAAACACCATATATTTT. The gene calls are TRBV11-1 and TRBJ1-3; D gene ambiguous. Looked up from germline, CDR1 is SGHAT and CDR2 is FQDESV (reference sequence). This CDR3 has 16 residues. V was shortened by 0 bases and J by 0 bases, with 9 bases between the two germline ends. Full variable domain (outside the CDR3, taken from reference TRBV11-1 and TRBJ1-3): EAEVAQSPRYKITEKSQAVAFWCDPISGHATLYWYRQILGQGPELLVQFQDESVVDDSQLPKDRFSAERLKGVDSTLKIQPAELGDSAMYLCASSLAGPFSGNTIYFGEGSWLTVV.

This clonotype was counted a few times. This chain links TRBV20-1 with TRBJ1-6; no reliable D call. The CDR3 loop spans 12 amino acids. The V gene lost 0 bases and the J gene lost 10 bases, with 7 bases spanning the gap. CDR1 is DFQATT, CDR2 SNEGSKA, per germline (reference sequence). As DNA, the CDR3 is TGCAGTGCTAGAGATGTCCGGTCACCCCTCCACTTT. It yields the protein CSARDVRSPLHF.

V usage is TRBV20-1 and J usage is TRBJ2-7; D is undetermined. Trimming stripped 0 bases from V and 2 bases from J, with 11 bases between. The germline V gene encodes CDR1 DFQATT and CDR2 SNEGSKA (reference sequence). The CDR3 is 14 amino acids. The CDR3 DNA follows: TGCAGTGCTAGAGACACCGGGCCGACCTACGAGCAGTACTTC. Protein: CSARDTGPTYEQYF.

This clonotype was detected many times. One end of the junction fails to match germline, which may point to a read error. This rearrangement joins TRBV28 to TRBJ1-1; the D is unclear. The CDR3 covers 14 residues. CDR1 MDHEN and CDR2 SYDVKM come from the germline V gene. For the CDR3, the DNA is TGTGCCAGCAGTTTGGTACACGAAAACACTAAAGCTTTCTTT. Its translation: CASSLVHENTKAFF.

This clonotype was counted ten times or more. This rearrangement joins TRBV5-4 to TRBJ1-1; TRBD1 agrees at 8 bases. With V trimmed by 3 bases and J by 5 bases, 15 bases remained unmatched. The germline CDR1 and CDR2 sequences are SGHNT and YYREEE (reference sequence). There are 17 residues in the CDR3. This chain's CDR3 is CASSSIRGRPPVTEAFF. The CDR3 DNA is TGTGCCAGCAGCTCAATCAGGGGGCGCCCCCCGGTGACTGAAGCTTTCTTT.

This clonotype was found many times. The chain is built from TRBV7-2 and TRBJ1-3, with unresolved D. The germline V gene has CDR1 SGHTA and CDR2 FQGNSA. The length of the CDR3 is 15 residues. The ends were cut back, 6 bases at V and 1 base at J, with 13 bases in the middle. As DNA, the CDR3 is TGTGCCAGCAGTAAGGACGGACCTTCTGGAAACACCATATATTTT. Residues: CASSKDGPSGNTIYF.

This chain uses TRBV6-2 or TRBV6-3 with TRBJ1-1; the D gene is possibly TRBD1 (5 bases). The germline V gene encodes CDR1 MNHEY and CDR2 SVGEGT. V was shortened by 2 bases and J by 8 bases, with 12 bases between the two germline ends. This CDR3 is built from 13 residues. The CDR3 DNA reads as TGTGCCAGCAGTTACCGCCACGGGGCAGAAGCTTTCTTT. Protein: CASSYRHGAEAFF.

This clonotype was counted at least ten times. V and J are TRBV27 and TRBJ2-7; TRBD1 matches 8 bases. The CDR3 consists of 14 residues. The V gene end was trimmed by 6 bases and the J gene end by 3 bases; junction bases not matched to a gene: 7. The germline gives CDR1 MNHEY, CDR2 SMNVEV (reference sequence). The CDR3 here is CASSRGQGFYEQYF. DNA for the CDR3: TGTGCCAGCAGCAGAGGACAGGGCTTCTACGAGCAGTACTTC.

This clonotype was counted ten times or more. This rearrangement joins TRBV28 to TRBJ1-5; tentative D call: TRBD1 (6 bases). Germline CDR1 and CDR2: MDHEN and SYDVKM. The length of the CDR3 is 19 residues. V lost 4 bases to trimming and J lost 1 base, with 23 bases between them. The CDR3 sequence: CASSSYRVYNSLSNQPQHF. In DNA form, the CDR3 reads TGTGCCAGCAGTTCGTACAGGGTGTATAATAGTCTAAGCAATCAGCCCCAGCATTTT.

This clonotype was observed at least ten times. This sequence joins TRBV18 and TRBJ1-2, with TRBD1 identical over 7 bases. This CDR3 is built from 14 residues. CDR1 KGHSH and CDR2 LQKENI come from the germline V gene. With 5 bases clipped from V and 0 bases from J, the junction kept 3 bases outside the gene matches. The chain's CDR3 is CASSMGQPNYGYTF. CDR3 nucleotide sequence: TGTGCCAGCTCAATGGGACAGCCTAACTATGGCTACACCTTC.

The sample holds one count of this clonotype. The chain combines TRBV11-2 with TRBJ1-2, with D unresolved. V was shortened by 1 base and J by 8 bases, with 11 bases between the two germline ends. Germline values: CDR1 SGHAT, CDR2 FQNNGV. The CDR3 sequence is 13 residues long. Written as DNA, the CDR3 is TGTGCCAGCAGCTTAGGTCGAGAGTACGGCTACACCTTC. Its translation is CASSLGREYGYTF.

This clonotype came up many times. CDR3 sequence: CASSQGGISYEQYF. In DNA, the CDR3 is TGTGCCAGCAGCCAAGGAGGGATCTCCTACGAGCAGTACTTC. This chain uses TRBV3-1 with TRBJ2-7; possible D gene TRBD2, 5 bases. The germline V gene has CDR1 LGHDT and CDR2 YNNKEL (reference sequence). The CDR3 runs 14 residues. Between the trimmed V and J ends, which lost 1 base and 0 bases, there was a span of 7 bases.

As concerns this clonotype: A much larger clonotype is one base distant, so this may be a read error. Given the absence of the conserved phenylalanine or tryptophan at the CDR3 end, a read error is likely. V and J are TRBV15 and TRBJ1-1, with D uncertain. The CDR3 runs to 13 residues. V lost 1 base, J lost 2 bases, and 5 bases lay in between. CDR1 is LNHNV and CDR2 is YYDKDF in the germline V gene (reference sequence). The CDR3 region has the DNA TGTGCCACCAGCAGAGTTGGAAACACTGAAGCTTTCTCT. This gives the protein CATSRVGNTEAFS.

This clonotype was recorded many times. This rearrangement joins TRBV2 to TRBJ2-7, with TRBD1 identical over 7 bases. V dropped 7 bases and J dropped 9; count of bases not matched to a gene: 15. Germline V CDR1 and CDR2: SNHLY, FYNNEI. This CDR3 comprises 14 residues. CDR3 amino acids: CASKGQTEVRGQYF. DNA for the CDR3: TGTGCCAGCAAGGGACAGACTGAGGTGCGAGGGCAGTACTTC.

This clonotype was found many times. CDR3 protein: CSANDGGYYGYTF. The CDR3 bases are TGCAGTGCTAACGACGGGGGGTACTATGGCTACACCTTC. The V and J genes are TRBV20-1 and TRBJ1-2, with D possibly TRBD1 on 5 matching bases. V lost 4 bases and J lost 3, with 12 bases in between. From germline, CDR1 is DFQATT and CDR2 SNEGSKA (reference sequence). The CDR3 spans 13 residues.

This clonotype was seen many times. The chain is built from TRBV20-1 and TRBJ1-6; D uncertain. The CDR3 runs 15 residues. CDR1 and CDR2 from the germline V gene are DFQATT and SNEGSKA (reference sequence). With 6 bases removed from V and 10 bases from J, the gap between germline ends came to 22 bases. This CDR3 reads CSAKSLEGETSPLHF. In DNA form, the CDR3 reads TGCAGTGCCAAGTCGCTGGAGGGAGAAACGTCACCCCTCCACTTT.

This clonotype was found many times. V and J are TRBV6-1 and TRBJ1-5; 7 nucleotides align to TRBD1. This CDR3 has 13 amino acids. CDR1 and CDR2 (germline): MNHNS, SASEGT. The junction had 3 bases not matched to a gene; V was cut back by 6 bases and J by 4 bases. The CDR3 spells CASSGGQNQPQHF. The CDR3 nucleotides read TGTGCCAGCAGCGGGGGACAGAATCAGCCCCAGCATTTT.

This clonotype occurred many times. The chain has TRBV27 and TRBJ1-2; weak D call: TRBD1 (6 bases). CDR1 and CDR2 from the germline V gene are MNHEY and SMNVEV (reference sequence). Trimming pared 3 bases from V and 4 bases from J, leaving 12 bases between. The CDR3 has 14 amino acids. In DNA form, the CDR3 reads TGTGCCAGCAGTTTGCGGAGGGGGGGCTATGGCTACACCTTC. It encodes CASSLRRGGYGYTF.

This clonotype was observed many times. This chain uses TRBV7-3 with TRBJ2-7; perhaps TRBD2 as D (6 bases). The V end was cut by 8 bases, the J end by 7 bases, with 21 bases between. Per the germline V gene, CDR1 is SGHTA and CDR2 is FQGTGA. The CDR3 spans 14 residues. Written as DNA, the CDR3 is TGTGCCAGCGCGACCGTGGGGGGAGTAGGGGAGCAGTACTTC. Amino acids: CASATVGGVGEQYF.